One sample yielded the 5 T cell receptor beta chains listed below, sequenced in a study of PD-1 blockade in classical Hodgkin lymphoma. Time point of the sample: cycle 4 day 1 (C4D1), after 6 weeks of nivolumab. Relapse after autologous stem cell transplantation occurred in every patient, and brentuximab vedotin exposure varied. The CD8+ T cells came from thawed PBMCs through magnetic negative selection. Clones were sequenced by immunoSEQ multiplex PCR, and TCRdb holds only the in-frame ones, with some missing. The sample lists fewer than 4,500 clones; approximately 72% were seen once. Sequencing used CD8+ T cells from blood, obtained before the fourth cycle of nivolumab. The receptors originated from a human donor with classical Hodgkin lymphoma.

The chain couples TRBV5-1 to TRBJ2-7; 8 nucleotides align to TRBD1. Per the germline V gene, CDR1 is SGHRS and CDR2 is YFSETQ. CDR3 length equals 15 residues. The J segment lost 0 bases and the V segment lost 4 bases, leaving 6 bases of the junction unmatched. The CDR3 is CASSPDREASYEQYF. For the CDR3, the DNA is TGCGCCAGCAGCCCGGACAGGGAGGCCTCCTACGAGCAGTACTTC.

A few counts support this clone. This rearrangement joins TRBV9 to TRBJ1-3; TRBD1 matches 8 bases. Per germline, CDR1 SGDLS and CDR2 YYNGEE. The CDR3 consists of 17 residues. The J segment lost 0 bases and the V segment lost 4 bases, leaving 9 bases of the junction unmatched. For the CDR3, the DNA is TGTGCCAGCAGCTTCGGGACAGGTTCGAACTCTGGAAACACCATATATTTT. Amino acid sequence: CASSFGTGSNSGNTIYF.

CDR3 bases: TGCGCCAGCAGCCAAGATGTTTGGGGGACCCAATACGAGCAGTACTTC. Translation gives CASSQDVWGTQYEQYF. The chain employs TRBV4-1 and TRBJ2-7; either TRBD1 or TRBD2 may fit D (5 bases each). There are 16 residues in the CDR3. CDR1 MGHRA and CDR2 YSYEKL come from the germline V gene. V was shortened by 0 bases and J by 4 bases, with 16 bases between the two germline ends.

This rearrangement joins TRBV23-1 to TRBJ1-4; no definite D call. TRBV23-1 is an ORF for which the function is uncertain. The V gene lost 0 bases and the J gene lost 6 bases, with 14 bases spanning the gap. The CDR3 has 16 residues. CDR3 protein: CASSQSRNRGDEKLFF. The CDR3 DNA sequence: TGCGCCAGCAGTCAATCTAGGAACCGCGGGGATGAAAAACTGTTTTTT.

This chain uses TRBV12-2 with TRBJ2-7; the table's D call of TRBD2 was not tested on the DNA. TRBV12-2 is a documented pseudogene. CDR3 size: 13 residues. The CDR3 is CARILAGGYEQYF. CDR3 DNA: TGTGCAAGGATACTAGCGGGAGGGTACGAGCAGTACTTC.